This T cell receptor (beta chain) was profiled in a study of T cells in Graves' hyperthyroidism and ophthalmopathy. The study's findings and limits: Appearing also in blood were most of the thyroid clonotypes expanded above 0.001. The model predicted ophthalmopathy a median around six months before onset.

Uncontrolled infection, other autoimmune disease, pregnancy or lactation excluded patients. On this clonotype: Its specificity is unknown.

Authors of the study amplified TCR beta CDR3 regions from RNA transcripts. The HTBI set primed first-round TCR CDR3 RT-PCR. Each CDR3 protein is one row after TCRdb ran MiXCR on the multiplex PCR reads. The sample records 500,000 to 550,000 distinct CDR3 sequences, 15% to 20% being singletons. The CDR3 has 15 amino acids. J was trimmed by 6 bases and V by 3 bases; bases with no gene match: 6. Germline V gene data show CDR1 as MNHEY and CDR2 as SVGAGI. The rearrangement uses TRBV6-5 and TRBJ2-1; TRBD2 matches 9 bases. The sequencing input was blood. The receptor was isolated from a man aged 35 to 55 with Graves' ophthalmopathy. DNA for the CDR3: TGTGCCAGCAGTTATGCGGGGGGGCCCTCCAATGAGCAGTTCTTC. It translates to CASSYAGGPSNEQFF.